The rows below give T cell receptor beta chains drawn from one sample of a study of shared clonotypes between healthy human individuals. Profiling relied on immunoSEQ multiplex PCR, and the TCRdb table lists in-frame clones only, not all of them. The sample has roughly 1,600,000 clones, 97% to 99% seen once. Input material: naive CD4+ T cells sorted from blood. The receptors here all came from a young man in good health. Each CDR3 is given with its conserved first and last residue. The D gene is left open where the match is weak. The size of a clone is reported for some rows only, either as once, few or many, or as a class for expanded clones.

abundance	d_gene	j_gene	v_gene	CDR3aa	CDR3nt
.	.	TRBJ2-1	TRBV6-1	CASSALIARISYNEQFF	TGTGCCAGCAGTGCTTTAATCGCAAGAATCTCCTACAATGAGCAGTTCTTC
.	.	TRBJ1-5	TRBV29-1	CSVETGLSNQPQHF	TGCAGCGTGGAGACAGGTTTGAGCAATCAGCCCCAGCATTTT
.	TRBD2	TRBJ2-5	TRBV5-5	CASSLAGPQETQYF	TGTGCCAGCAGCCTAGCGGGTCCGCAAGAGACCCAGTACTTC
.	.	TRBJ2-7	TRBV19	CASSIRPGLRDEQYF	TGTGCCAGTAGTATCCGGCCTGGCCTTCGCGACGAGCAGTACTTC
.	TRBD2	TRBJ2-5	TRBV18	CASSPVGGSTETQYF	TGTGCCAGCTCACCAGTTGGCGGGAGTACGGAGACCCAGTACTTC
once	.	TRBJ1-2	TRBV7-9	CASSFVGGANGYTF	TGTGCCAGCAGCTTCGTCGGGGGAGCTAATGGCTACACCTTC
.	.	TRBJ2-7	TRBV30	CAWQRDGYEQYF	TGTGCCTGGCAAAGGGACGGCTACGAGCAGTACTTC
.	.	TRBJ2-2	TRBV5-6	CASRRTGNTGELFF	TGTGCCAGCAGGAGAACAGGGAACACCGGGGAGCTGTTTTTT
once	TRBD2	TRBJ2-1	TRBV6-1	CASSDLAGGDNEQFF	TGTGCCAGCAGTGATCTAGCGGGAGGGGACAATGAGCAGTTCTTC
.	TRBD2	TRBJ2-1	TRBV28	CASSLPSGRRWENEQFF	TGTGCCAGCAGTTTACCTAGCGGGAGACGCTGGGAGAATGAGCAGTTCTTC
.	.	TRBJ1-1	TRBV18	CASSPRATNTEAFF	TGTGCCAGCTCACCCCGGGCGACCAACACTGAAGCTTTCTTT
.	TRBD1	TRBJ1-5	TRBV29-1	CSAGQGGQPQHF	TGCAGCGCTGGACAGGGCGGTCAGCCCCAGCATTTT
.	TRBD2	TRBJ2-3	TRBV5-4	CASSQALRGENADTQYF	TGTGCCAGCAGCCAGGCCCTTCGGGGGGAGAACGCAGATACGCAGTATTTT
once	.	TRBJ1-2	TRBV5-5	CASSLGSVVRSLGGYTF	TGTGCCAGCAGCTTGGGTTCAGTTGTCCGGTCCCTGGGAGGCTACACCTTC
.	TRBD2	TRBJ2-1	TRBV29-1	CSGSGASGSYEQFF	TGCAGCGGATCAGGGGCTAGCGGGAGCTATGAGCAGTTCTTC
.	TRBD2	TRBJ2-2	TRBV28	CASRGTSGVGTGELFF	TGTGCCAGCAGGGGTACTAGCGGGGTGGGGACCGGGGAGCTGTTTTTT
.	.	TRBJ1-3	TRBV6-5	CATQLRSSGNTIYF	TGTGCCACGCAGCTACGGAGCTCTGGAAACACCATATATTTT
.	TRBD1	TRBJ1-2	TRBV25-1	CASSPRTGDGYTF	TGTGCCAGCAGCCCCCGGACAGGGGACGGCTACACCTTC
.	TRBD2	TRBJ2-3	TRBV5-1	CASSLTSGSGLDTQYF	TGCGCCAGCAGCTTGACTAGCGGGAGTGGTTTAGATACGCAGTATTTT
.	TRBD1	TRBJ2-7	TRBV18	CASSPNPTGIEQYF	TGTGCCAGCTCACCTAATCCGACAGGGATCGAGCAGTACTTC
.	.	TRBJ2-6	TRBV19	CASSKGRTSSGANVLTF	TGTGCCAGTAGTAAGGGTAGGACAAGCTCTGGGGCCAACGTCCTGACTTTC
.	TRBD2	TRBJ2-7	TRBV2	CASSEGLAGFGEQYF	TGTGCCAGCAGTGAAGGCCTAGCGGGGTTTGGAGAGCAGTACTTC
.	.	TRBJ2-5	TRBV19	CASSQGSGETQYF	TGTGCCAGTTCACAGGGGAGCGGGGAGACCCAGTACTTC
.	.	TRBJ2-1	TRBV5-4	CASSLPGLGEQFF	TGTGCCAGCAGCTTGCCCGGGCTCGGTGAGCAGTTCTTC
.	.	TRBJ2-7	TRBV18	CASSPTSGGPTYEQYF	TGTGCCAGCTCACCGACTTCTGGAGGGCCGACCTACGAGCAGTACTTC
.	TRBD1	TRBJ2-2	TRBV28	CASSLIWTGQNTGELFF	TGTGCCAGCAGTTTAATCTGGACAGGACAAAACACCGGGGAGCTGTTTTTT
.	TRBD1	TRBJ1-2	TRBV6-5	CASRIGTGVYGYTF	TGTGCCAGCAGAATCGGGACAGGGGTTTATGGCTACACCTTC
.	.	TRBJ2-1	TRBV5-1	CASSLQGSSYNEQFF	TGCGCCAGCAGCCTACAGGGTAGCTCCTACAATGAGCAGTTCTTC
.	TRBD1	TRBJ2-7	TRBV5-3	CARSLERTGVSYEQYF	TGTGCCAGAAGCTTGGAAAGGACAGGAGTCTCCTACGAGCAGTACTTC
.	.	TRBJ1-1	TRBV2	CASSEALGHTEAFF	TGTGCCAGCAGTGAAGCGCTGGGGCACACTGAAGCTTTCTTT
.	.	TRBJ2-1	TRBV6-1	CASTGGTSYNEQFF	TGTGCCAGCACGGGCGGGACCTCCTACAATGAGCAGTTCTTC
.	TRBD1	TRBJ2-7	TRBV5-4	CASSLGQGRYEQYF	TGTGCCAGCAGCTTGGGACAGGGACGTTACGAGCAGTACTTC
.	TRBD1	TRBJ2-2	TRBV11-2	CASSFTRDLRGWELFF	TGTGCCAGCAGCTTTACTCGGGACCTCAGGGGGTGGGAGCTGTTTTTT
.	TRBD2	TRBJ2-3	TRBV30	CAWSVPLAAGATDTQYF	TGTGCCTGGAGTGTACCCCTGGCAGCGGGAGCTACAGATACGCAGTATTTT
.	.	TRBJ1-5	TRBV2	CASNGVADQPQHF	TGTGCCAGCAATGGGGTGGCGGATCAGCCCCAGCATTTT
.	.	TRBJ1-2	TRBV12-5	CASGLGQNYGYTF	TGTGCTAGTGGTTTGGGACAGAACTATGGCTACACCTTC
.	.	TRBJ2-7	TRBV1	CTSSQGEGRQGKAYEQYF	TGCACCAGCAGCCAAGGAGAGGGGAGACAGGGAAAGGCCTACGAGCAGTACTTC
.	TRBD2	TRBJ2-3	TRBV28	CASSSGTSVSDTQYF	TGTGCCAGCAGCTCCGGGACTAGCGTTTCAGATACGCAGTATTTT
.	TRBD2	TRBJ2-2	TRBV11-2	CASSPDRTRGGELFF	TGTGCCAGCAGCCCCGATCGGACTAGAGGCGGGGAGCTGTTTTTT
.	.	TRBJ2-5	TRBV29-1	CSVEDRWTDGETQYF	TGCAGCGTTGAAGATCGGTGGACAGACGGGGAGACCCAGTACTTC
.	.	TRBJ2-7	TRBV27	CASSGLRGKYDGQYF	TGTGCCAGCAGTGGTCTACGGGGGAAGTACGACGGGCAGTACTTC
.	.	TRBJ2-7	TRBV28	CASSFQGVYEQYF	TGTGCCAGCAGTTTCCAAGGGGTCTACGAGCAGTACTTC
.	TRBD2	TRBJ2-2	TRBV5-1	CASSSRTALVLAGYTGELFF	TGCGCCAGCAGCTCGCGGACCGCGCTGGTACTAGCGGGGTACACCGGGGAGCTGTTTTTT
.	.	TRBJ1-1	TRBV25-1	CASRPPGTEAFF	TGTGCCAGCAGACCCCCGGGCACTGAAGCTTTCTTT
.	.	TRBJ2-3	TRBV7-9	CASSLGGIGNSDTQYF	TGTGCCAGCAGCTTAGGTGGTATAGGGAATTCAGATACGCAGTATTTT
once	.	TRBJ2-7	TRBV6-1	CASSEGLWDYEQYF	TGTGCCAGCAGTGAAGGACTTTGGGACTACGAGCAGTACTTC
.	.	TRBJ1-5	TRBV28	CASRQGIQPQHF	TGTGCCAGCAGGCAGGGAATTCAGCCCCAGCATTTT
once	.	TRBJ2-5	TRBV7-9	CASSLVPPKTQYF	TGTGCCAGCAGCTTAGTCCCGCCGAAGACCCAGTACTTC